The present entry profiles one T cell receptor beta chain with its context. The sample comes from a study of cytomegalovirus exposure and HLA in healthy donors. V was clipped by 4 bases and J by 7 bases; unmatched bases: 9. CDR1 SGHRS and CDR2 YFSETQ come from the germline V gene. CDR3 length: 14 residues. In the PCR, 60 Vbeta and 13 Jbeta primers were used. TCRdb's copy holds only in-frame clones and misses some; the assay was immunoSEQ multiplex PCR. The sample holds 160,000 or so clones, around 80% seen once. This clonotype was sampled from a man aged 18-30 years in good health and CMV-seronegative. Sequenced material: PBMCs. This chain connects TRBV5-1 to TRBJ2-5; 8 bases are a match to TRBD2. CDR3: CASSGLAGAGTQYF. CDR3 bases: TGCGCCAGCAGCGGTCTAGCGGGCGCGGGGACCCAGTACTTC.